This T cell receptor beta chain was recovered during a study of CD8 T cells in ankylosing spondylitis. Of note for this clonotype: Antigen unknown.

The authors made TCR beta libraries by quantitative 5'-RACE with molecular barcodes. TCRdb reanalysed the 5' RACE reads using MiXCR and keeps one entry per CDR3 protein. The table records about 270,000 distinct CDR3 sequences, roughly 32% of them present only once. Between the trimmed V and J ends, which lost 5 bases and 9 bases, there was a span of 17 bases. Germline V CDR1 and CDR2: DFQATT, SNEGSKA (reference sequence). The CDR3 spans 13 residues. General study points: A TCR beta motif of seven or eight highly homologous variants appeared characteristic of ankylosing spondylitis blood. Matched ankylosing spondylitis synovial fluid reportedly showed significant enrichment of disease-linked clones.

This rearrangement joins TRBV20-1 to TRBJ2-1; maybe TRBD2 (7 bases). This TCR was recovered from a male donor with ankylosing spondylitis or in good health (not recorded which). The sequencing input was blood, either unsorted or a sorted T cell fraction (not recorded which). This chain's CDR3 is CSAWGGGGFEQFF. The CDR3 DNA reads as TGCAGTGCTTGGGGTGGGGGGGGCTTTGAGCAGTTCTTC.